This record covers a single T cell receptor (beta chain). There are 17 residues in the CDR3. The germline V gene has CDR1 MNHEY and CDR2 SMNVEV (reference sequence). Trimming removed 2 bases from V and 0 bases from J, with 11 bases in between. The source of the sample is a study of patients and donors after allogeneic stem cell transplantation. From the RT-PCR reads, TCRdb called clonotypes with MiXCR, one entry per CDR3 protein. The table has approximately 250,000 distinct CDR3 sequences, 13% to 15% seen once; the top ten hold 11%. The TCR comes from a human donor who was either an allogeneic HSCT recipient or a stem cell or donor lymphocyte infusion donor (not recorded which). It is not recorded whose cells these are; they may come from a transplant donor. The specimen sequenced was blood, either unsorted or a sorted T cell fraction (not recorded which). V gene TRBV27 combines with J gene TRBJ2-6, with unresolved D. The CDR3 here is CASSLGARISGANVLTF. The CDR3 nucleotides are TGTGCCAGCAGTTTAGGTGCGCGGATCTCTGGGGCCAACGTCCTGACTTTC.